Described below is a single T cell receptor (beta chain) sequence and its context. The record originates from a study of cytomegalovirus exposure and HLA in healthy donors. The PCR used 60 Vbeta and 13 Jbeta primers. TCRdb's table, derived via immunoSEQ multiplex PCR, lists solely in-frame clones and lacks some. This table holds about 100,000 clones, 80% found once. Germline V gene sequence: CDR1 MDHEN, CDR2 SYDVKM. J gave up 0 bases and V 5 bases, and 7 bases lay outside the gene matches. The CDR3 spans 17 residues. The specimen sequenced was PBMCs. This sequence joins TRBV28 and TRBJ1-6, with 7 bases fitting TRBD1. The sequence came from a man under 40 in good health and CMV-seronegative. The CDR3 sequence: CASSLNRGGSYNSPLHF. The CDR3 bases are TGTGCCAGCAGTCTCAACAGGGGAGGCTCCTATAATTCACCCCTCCACTTT.